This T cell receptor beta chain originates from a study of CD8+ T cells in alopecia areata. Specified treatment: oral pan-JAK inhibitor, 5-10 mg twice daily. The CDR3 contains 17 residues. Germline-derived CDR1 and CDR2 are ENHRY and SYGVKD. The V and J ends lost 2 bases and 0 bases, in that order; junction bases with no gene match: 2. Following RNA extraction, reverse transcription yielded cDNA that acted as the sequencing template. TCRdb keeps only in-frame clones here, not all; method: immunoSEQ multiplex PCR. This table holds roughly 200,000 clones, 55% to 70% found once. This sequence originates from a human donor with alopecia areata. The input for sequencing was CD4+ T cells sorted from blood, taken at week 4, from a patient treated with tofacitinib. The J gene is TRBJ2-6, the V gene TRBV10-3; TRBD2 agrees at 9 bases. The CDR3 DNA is TGTGCCATCAGTGAGACTAGCGGGCTCTCTGGGGCCAACGTCCTGACTTTC. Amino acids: CAISETSGLSGANVLTF.